Listed below are T cell receptor beta chains from one sample, sequenced in a study of T cell responses to AZD1222 COVID-19 vaccine. Data came from immunoSEQ multiplex PCR; TCRdb stores just in-frame clones and leaves some out. There are 130,000 to 150,000 clones in the sample; over 85% occur only once, and over 1.5% lies in the top ten. The sequencing used peripheral blood, collected on day 0 of AZD1222 vaccination. The receptors derive from an adult in good health. Both conserved end residues are trimmed from each CDR3.

V gene,CDR3 protein
TRBV5-1,ASSLGGGRTYEQY
TRBV7-9,ASSPTGRYSPLH
TRBV4-1,ASSQDSVSGNTIY
TRBV30,AWASGGSYNEQF
TRBV18,ASSLKGGLGEPQH
TRBV2,ASSGSLQGGNEKLF
TRBV30,AWNTDRVLTNEKLF
TRBV5-1,ASSLVGDNAEAF
TRBV6-1,ASSALSEGGSTEAF
TRBV18,ASSPLAGTAGELF
TRBV7-3,ASSLRGIGETQY
TRBV7-9,ASSLELSTEYNEQF
TRBV4-2,ASSQGGQGSNQPQH
TRBV27,ATPTGRNTEAF
TRBV19,ASSMATSGSTWQF
TRBV5-1,ASSLRGSPGEQY
TRBV7-8,ASSPQRELYNEQF
TRBV7-8,ASSLGGLAGGGEQF
TRBV7-8,ASSSNSGRGYGYT
TRBV6-5,ASSYSSGFSYEQY
TRBV7-2,ASSRGATSYEQY
TRBV5-1,ASSLEGGGTEAF
TRBV27,ASRDRGGGDQPQH
TRBV20-1,SARHLDTQY
TRBV15,ATSRDHCYGYT
TRBV9,ASSEGGLAGGVTDTQY
TRBV5-1,ASTEGTGLIYEQY
TRBV2,ASSAGLGLYEQY
TRBV19,ASSPPWEGRNQPQH
TRBV28,ASSSNPGTSGQF
TRBV28,ASSLIKQGYT
TRBV10-2,ASSDPGPYEQY
TRBV18,ASSPIQGLPSYGYT
TRBV7-2,ASSLGRGRVVGYT
TRBV5-1,ASSLHSSGRAADQY
TRBV4-1,ASSQGGLIADEQF
TRBV20-1,SASKGLAVSYEQY
TRBV5-4,ASSFWGPPGYGYT
TRBV9,ASTKGRLAYDNEQF